A single TCR beta chain is shown here with its context. This record comes from a study of OX40 agonist ivuxolimab in advanced cancers. Produced via immunoSEQ multiplex PCR; TCRdb's table is partial and in-frame only. The top ten clones hold about 0.82% of a sample with over 80,000 clones, less than 90% of them seen once. Patients were excluded for autoimmune disease history or systemic immunosuppression. The CDR3 contains 13 residues. Germline values: CDR1 SGHDN, CDR2 FVKESK. Trimming pared 1 base from V and 4 bases from J, leaving 5 bases between. The sample here was CD4+ or CD8+ T cells sorted from blood, taken in a trial of the OX40 agonist ivuxolimab. The rearrangement joins TRBV14 to TRBJ2-4, with D unresolved. The receptor's source is an adult with an advanced solid tumor such as melanoma, head and neck, liver or kidney cancer. The CDR3 loop is CASSQVGKNIQYF. The CDR3 DNA is TGTGCCAGCAGCCAAGTGGGGAAAAACATTCAGTACTTC.